These T cell receptor beta chains were read from a single sample in a study of OX40 agonist ivuxolimab in advanced cancers. Sequencing used immunoSEQ multiplex PCR; TCRdb keeps in-frame clones, though not all of them. The table has about 79,000 clones, about 89% seen once; the top ten hold 13%. Here the sequenced sample was CD4+ or CD8+ T cells sorted from blood, taken in a trial of the OX40 agonist ivuxolimab. The source is an adult with an advanced solid tumor such as melanoma, head and neck, liver or kidney cancer. CDR3s include the opening cysteine and the closing phenylalanine or tryptophan. The order of the fields is CDR3 length, J gene, clone size, V gene, D gene, CDR3 protein, CDR3 DNA. The D gene is left open where the match is weak. Expanded clones get a size class; other rows say once, few or many, or leave the size out.

cdr3_length: 14
j_call: TRBJ1-1
clone_size: .
v_call: TRBV5-8
d_call: .
cdr3_aa: CASSLTGSNTEAFF
cdr3_nt: TGTGCCAGCAGCTTGACAGGGTCGAACACTGAAGCTTTCTTT

cdr3_length: 14
j_call: TRBJ1-1
clone_size: .
v_call: TRBV6-1
d_call: TRBD1
cdr3_aa: CASRDRGHSTEAFF
cdr3_nt: TGTGCCAGCAGGGACAGGGGGCACAGCACTGAAGCTTTCTTT

cdr3_length: 12
j_call: TRBJ2-7
clone_size: .
v_call: TRBV5-4
d_call: .
cdr3_aa: CASSRQAYEQYF
cdr3_nt: TGTGCCAGCAGCCGACAGGCCTACGAGCAGTACTTC

cdr3_length: 14
j_call: TRBJ2-7
clone_size: .
v_call: TRBV27
d_call: TRBD2
cdr3_aa: CASSTTSTSSEQYF
cdr3_nt: TGTGCCAGCAGTACGACTTCGACTAGCAGCGAGCAGTACTTC

cdr3_length: 21
j_call: TRBJ2-5
clone_size: .
v_call: TRBV19
d_call: .
cdr3_aa: CASSIDILRSSTQEETGTQYF
cdr3_nt: TGTGCCAGTAGTATAGATATTCTGCGTAGTAGTACCCAGGAAGAAACTGGGACCCAGTACTTC

cdr3_length: 13
j_call: TRBJ1-5
clone_size: many
v_call: TRBV2
d_call: .
cdr3_aa: CASMQTSNQPQHF
cdr3_nt: TGTGCCAGCATGCAGACTAGCAATCAGCCCCAGCATTTT

cdr3_length: 15
j_call: TRBJ2-7
clone_size: .
v_call: TRBV30
d_call: TRBD2
cdr3_aa: CAWSVSLAASYEQYF
cdr3_nt: TGTGCCTGGAGTGTCTCACTAGCGGCATCCTACGAGCAGTACTTC

cdr3_length: 11
j_call: TRBJ2-3
clone_size: .
v_call: TRBV27
d_call: .
cdr3_aa: CASSFSDTQYF
cdr3_nt: TGTGCCAGCAGTTTTTCTGATACGCAGTATTTT

cdr3_length: 17
j_call: TRBJ1-5
clone_size: once
v_call: TRBV4-1
d_call: TRBD1
cdr3_aa: CASSQVGTVDSNQPQHF
cdr3_nt: TGCGCCAGCAGCCAAGTGGGGACAGTTGATAGCAATCAGCCCCAGCATTTT

cdr3_length: 13
j_call: TRBJ2-7
clone_size: .
v_call: TRBV5-5
d_call: TRBD1
cdr3_aa: CASSRDRAYEQYF
cdr3_nt: TGTGCCAGCAGCCGGGACAGGGCGTACGAGCAGTACTTC

cdr3_length: 15
j_call: TRBJ1-5
clone_size: .
v_call: TRBV19
d_call: .
cdr3_aa: CASSWGDFSNQPQHF
cdr3_nt: TGTGCCAGCAGTTGGGGGGACTTTAGCAATCAGCCCCAGCATTTT

cdr3_length: 12
j_call: TRBJ2-5
clone_size: .
v_call: TRBV7-9
d_call: .
cdr3_aa: CASSLPPETQYF
cdr3_nt: TGTGCCAGCAGTTTGCCCCCAGAGACCCAGTACTTC

cdr3_length: 13
j_call: TRBJ2-3
clone_size: .
v_call: TRBV5-4
d_call: .
cdr3_aa: CASSLEWGNTQYF
cdr3_nt: TGTGCCAGCAGCCTGGAATGGGGAAATACGCAGTATTTT

cdr3_length: 15
j_call: TRBJ1-4
clone_size: .
v_call: TRBV7-9
d_call: .
cdr3_aa: CASSSRDTYNEKLFF
cdr3_nt: TGTGCCAGCAGCAGCCGGGACACTTATAATGAAAAACTGTTTTTT

cdr3_length: 15
j_call: TRBJ2-3
clone_size: once
v_call: TRBV2
d_call: .
cdr3_aa: CASEPGWTGTDTQYF
cdr3_nt: TGTGCCAGCGAACCGGGTTGGACAGGCACAGATACGCAGTATTTT

cdr3_length: 19
j_call: TRBJ2-2
clone_size: .
v_call: TRBV28
d_call: TRBD2
cdr3_aa: CASSYSKDVSGRGFGELFF
cdr3_nt: TGTGCCAGCAGTTACTCCAAAGACGTTAGCGGGAGAGGATTCGGGGAGCTGTTTTTT

cdr3_length: 14
j_call: TRBJ1-1
clone_size: .
v_call: TRBV5-1
d_call: .
cdr3_aa: CASSLVSLNTEAFF
cdr3_nt: TGCGCCAGCAGCTTGGTTTCCCTAAACACTGAAGCTTTCTTT

cdr3_length: 18
j_call: TRBJ2-5
clone_size: .
v_call: TRBV7-3
d_call: TRBD2
cdr3_aa: CASSLVLAGRPRTETQYF
cdr3_nt: TGTGCCAGCAGCTTAGTGCTAGCGGGCCGCCCGCGGACAGAGACCCAGTACTTC

cdr3_length: 17
j_call: TRBJ2-1
clone_size: .
v_call: TRBV28
d_call: .
cdr3_aa: CASSLLKRGAGYNEQFF
cdr3_nt: TGTGCCAGCAGTTTACTTAAAAGGGGTGCGGGCTACAATGAGCAGTTCTTC

cdr3_length: 14
j_call: TRBJ2-7
clone_size: .
v_call: TRBV7-6
d_call: .
cdr3_aa: CASSLADRSYEQYF
cdr3_nt: TGTGCCAGCAGCTTAGCAGACAGGTCCTACGAGCAGTACTTC